The 20 T cell receptor beta chains below were found in one sample sequenced in a study of post-analysis software for immune sequencing data. Whole-study results and caveats: Controls showed lower frequencies than patients for five or six TRBV segments, and TRBV5-6, TRBV5-1 and TRBV20-1 were among these.

The antigens for these receptors are not known. Incorporated into the TCR beta cDNA libraries were unique molecular identifiers, which served to reduce PCR and sequencing biases. TCRdb recomputed calls from the PCR reads with MiXCR, one row per CDR3 protein. The table includes about 200,000 distinct CDR3 sequences, 29% detected once. The sample was blood. The receptors shown here come from a girl aged 2-17 years with multiple sclerosis.

The V call is TRBV29-1, the J call TRBJ1-5, with a weak D call TRBD1 (5 bases). The CDR3 has 14 residues. Germline V gene lookup returns CDR1 SQVTM and CDR2 ANQGSEA. The germline V and J ends were trimmed by 4 bases and 7 bases, with 17 bases remaining between them. Here the CDR3 DNA reads TGCAGCGTTGGGGATTCGTGGGCAGGGCAGCCCCAGCATTTT. Its protein product is CSVGDSWAGQPQHF.

This clonotype was picked up many times. The chain is built from TRBV7-9 and TRBJ1-2, with D possibly being TRBD1 (5 bases). V was shortened by 3 bases and J by 3 bases, with 8 bases between the two germline ends. Germline CDR1 and CDR2: SEHNR and FQNEAQ (reference sequence). This CDR3 has 13 residues. For the CDR3, the DNA is TGTGCCAGCAGCTTTACAGGTTACTATGGCTACACCTTC. It specifies CASSFTGYYGYTF.

A remark on this clonotype: This clone may be a read error of a much larger clone one base away. The chain uses TRBV20-1 and TRBJ2-1; 8 nucleotides line up with TRBD1. CDR1 and CDR2 from the germline V gene are DFQATT and SNEGSKA (reference sequence). CDR3 length: 14 amino acids. CDR3 nucleotide sequence: TGCAATGCTTTTGCCGGGACAGGATACAATGAGCAGTTCTTC. Its protein product is CNAFAGTGYNEQFF.

This clonotype was recorded at least ten times. The V gene is TRBV7-9, the J gene TRBJ2-1; tentative D call: TRBD1 (5 bases). This CDR3 comprises 13 residues. Per the germline V gene, CDR1 is SEHNR and CDR2 is FQNEAQ (reference sequence). Trimming took 5 bases from V and 8 from J, leaving 13 bases between them. The CDR3 nucleotides read TGTGCCAGCAGCCTAAGGGGCCCTGATGAGCAGTTCTTC. Encoded protein: CASSLRGPDEQFF.

The chain joins TRBV2 to TRBJ1-1; D not certain. Germline CDR1 and CDR2: SNHLY and FYNNEI. CDR3 size: 13 residues. The V gene lost 3 bases and the J gene lost 4 bases, with 9 bases spanning the gap. The CDR3 protein is CASSDYRGTEAFF. The CDR3 nucleotides are TGTGCCAGCAGTGACTACAGAGGCACTGAAGCTTTCTTT. The entire variable domain, with the rest obtained from reference TRBV2 and TRBJ1-1, is as follows: EPEVTQTPSHQVTQMGQEVILRCVPISNHLYFYWYRQILGQKVEFLVSFYNNEISEKSEIFDDQFSVERPDGSNFTLKIRSTKLEDSAMYFCASSDYRGTEAFFGQGTRLTVV.

As for this clonotype: A much larger clonotype is one base distant, so this may be a read error. V and J are TRBV5-1 and TRBJ2-5; D is tentatively TRBD1 or TRBD2 (5 bases each). The CDR3 is 16 residues long. CDR1 and CDR2 (germline): SGHRS, YFSETQ. V gave up 0 bases and J gave up 11 bases, with 23 bases separating them. This CDR3 is CASSLAGTPRLNEQYF. The CDR3 DNA follows: TGCGCCAGCAGCTTGGCCGGGACCCCGAGGCTAAATGAGCAGTACTTC. The full variable domain, its missing parts supplied by reference TRBV5-1 and TRBJ2-5, is KAGVTQTPRYLIKTRGQQVTLSCSPISGHRSVSWYQQTPGQGLQFLFEYFSETQRNKGNFPGRFSGRQFSNSRSEMNVSTLELGDSALYLCASSLAGTPRLNEQYFGPGTRLLVL.

The sample holds one count of this clonotype. This chain connects TRBV29-1 to TRBJ2-1; unclear D gene. Germline lookup yields CDR1 SQVTM and CDR2 ANQGSEA. The CDR3 has 14 residues. V was pared by 3 bases and J by 0 bases, with 9 bases between. The CDR3: CSVDLGSSYNEQFF. The CDR3 DNA is TGCAGCGTTGATTTGGGCAGCTCCTACAATGAGCAGTTCTTC.

This clonotype turned up a few times. The V and J genes are TRBV14 and TRBJ2-5; TRBD1 is a possible D gene (5 bases). Trimming left V 5 bases short and J 5 bases short, with 9 bases between. This CDR3 contains 12 residues. Per germline, CDR1 SGHDN and CDR2 FVKESK. The CDR3 region is CASSRQLETQYF. The CDR3 DNA is TGTGCCAGCAGCAGACAGTTGGAGACCCAGTACTTC.

This clonotype has only a few counts. The chain couples TRBV29-1 to TRBJ1-1; D may be TRBD1 (6 bases). Trimming removed 8 bases from V and 5 bases from J, with 15 bases in between. Germline V gene data show CDR1 as SQVTM and CDR2 as ANQGSEA. CDR3 length equals 12 residues. DNA for the CDR3: TGCAGCCACCTAGGGGGGCGGACTGAAGCTTTCTTT. Translation gives CSHLGGRTEAFF.

The table lists this clonotype with many counts. The chain links TRBV9 to TRBJ2-3; TRBD2 aligns across 8 bases. The CDR3 covers 16 residues. Germline loops: CDR1 SGDLS, CDR2 YYNGEE. The J segment lost 1 base and the V segment lost 7 bases, leaving 11 bases of the junction unmatched. The CDR3 nucleotides read TGTGCCAGCTCCCCGGAAGGGCGGGGGGGCACAGATACGCAGTATTTT. This translates into CASSPEGRGGTDTQYF.

The V call is TRBV20-1, the J call TRBJ1-5; D is ambiguous. This CDR3 comprises 15 residues. The germline gives CDR1 DFQATT, CDR2 SNEGSKA (reference sequence). V gave up 0 bases and J gave up 4 bases, with 13 bases separating them. This chain's CDR3 is CSARDPRPMNQPQHF. CDR3 sequence (DNA): TGCAGTGCTAGAGATCCTCGTCCCATGAATCAGCCCCAGCATTTT.

The chain recombines TRBV27 with TRBJ2-7; no reliable D call. The CDR3 sequence is 14 residues long. Germline V CDR1 and CDR2: MNHEY, SMNVEV (reference sequence). Trimming stripped 3 bases from V and 5 bases from J, with 14 bases between. The CDR3 loop is CASSLSGVRHEQYF. CDR3 DNA sequence: TGTGCCAGCAGTTTGTCTGGGGTTCGGCACGAGCAGTACTTC.

In its sample, this clonotype was seen once. The J gene is TRBJ2-2, the V gene TRBV5-1; the D gene is possibly TRBD1 (6 bases). This CDR3 spans 16 amino acids. Between the trimmed V and J ends, which lost 3 bases and 6 bases, there was a span of 18 bases. From germline, CDR1 is SGHRS and CDR2 YFSETQ. The CDR3 loop is CASSSGQRNAAGELFF. The CDR3 DNA is TGCGCCAGCAGCTCTGGACAGAGAAATGCCGCCGGGGAGCTGTTTTTT.

This clonotype was observed many times. The V call is TRBV28, the J call TRBJ2-1; D unresolved. This CDR3 is built from 13 residues. Trimming took off 4 bases at V and 0 bases at J, with 4 bases between the two ends. The germline gives CDR1 MDHEN, CDR2 SYDVKM. DNA for the CDR3: TGTGCCAGCAGTTCCAGCTCCTACAATGAGCAGTTCTTC. It yields the protein CASSSSSYNEQFF.

This clonotype came up once. The J gene is TRBJ2-7, the V gene TRBV2; 10 bases match TRBD1. Germline CDR1 is SNHLY and CDR2 is FYNNEI. The CDR3 has 13 amino acids. Trimming took 4 bases from V and 6 from J; bases not matched to a gene: 3. The CDR3 protein is CASSADRGLEQYF. For the CDR3, the DNA is TGTGCCAGCAGTGCAGACAGGGGGCTCGAGCAGTACTTC.

V gene TRBV30 combines with J gene TRBJ2-4; the match to TRBD1 covers 9 bases. Losses at the gene ends were 3 bases for V and 4 bases for J; bases not matched to a gene: 7. The CDR3 consists of 15 residues. CDR1 is GTSNPN, CDR2 SVGIG, per germline (reference sequence). The CDR3 nucleotides are TGTGCCTGGAGCAACGCCGGGACAGGGAAAAACATTCAGTACTTC. Protein sequence: CAWSNAGTGKNIQYF.

With regard to this clonotype: A much bigger clone sits one base away, suggesting this may be a read error. Because it lacks the conserved phenylalanine or tryptophan at the end, this CDR3 is likely a read error. The chain links TRBV9 to TRBJ2-7; D gene uncertain. The germline CDR1 and CDR2 sequences are SGDLS and YYNGEE. The V gene lost 0 bases and the J gene lost 3 bases, with 13 bases spanning the gap. The CDR3 length is 15 residues. CDR3: CASSVALGLNYEQYC. The CDR3 DNA reads as TGTGCCAGCAGCGTAGCCTTAGGGCTAAACTACGAGCAGTACTGC.

This clonotype turned up a few times. The CDR3 DNA follows: TGTGCCAGCACCGAAAGTGGACAGGGTAATTCACCCCTCCACTTT. Its translation is CASTESGQGNSPLHF. The rearrangement joins TRBV25-1 to TRBJ1-6; 8 nucleotides match TRBD1. J lost 6 bases, V lost 7 bases, and 8 bases had no gene match. This CDR3 has 15 amino acids. In germline, CDR1 is MGHDK, CDR2 SYGVNS.

The table lists this clonotype with many counts. The genes are TRBV15 and TRBJ2-1; the D gene is possibly TRBD2 (6 bases). The V end was cut by 5 bases, the J end by 3 bases, with 11 bases between. This CDR3 is 14 amino acids long. Germline V gives CDR1 LNHNV, CDR2 YYDKDF (reference sequence). CDR3 residues: CATSSRRGYNEQFF. The CDR3 DNA reads as TGTGCCACCAGCTCCAGGAGGGGCTACAATGAGCAGTTCTTC. Filled out from reference TRBV15 and TRBJ2-1, the complete variable domain reads DAMVIQNPRYQVTQFGKPVTLSCSQTLNHNVMYWYQQKSSQAPKLLFHYYDKDFNNEADTPDNFQSRRPNTSFCFLDIRSPGLGDTAMYLCATSSRRGYNEQFFGPGTRLTVL.

In regard to this clonotype: One junction end does not reproduce the germline sequence, and a read error may be involved. The V and J genes are TRBV5-1 and TRBJ1-2, with a weak D call TRBD1 (5 bases). Germline lookup yields CDR1 SGHRS and CDR2 YFSETQ. The CDR3 has 14 residues. The CDR3 sequence is CASSLAGQAYGYTF. The CDR3 region has the DNA TGCGCCAGTAGCTTGGCGGGGCAGGCCTATGGCTACACCTTC.